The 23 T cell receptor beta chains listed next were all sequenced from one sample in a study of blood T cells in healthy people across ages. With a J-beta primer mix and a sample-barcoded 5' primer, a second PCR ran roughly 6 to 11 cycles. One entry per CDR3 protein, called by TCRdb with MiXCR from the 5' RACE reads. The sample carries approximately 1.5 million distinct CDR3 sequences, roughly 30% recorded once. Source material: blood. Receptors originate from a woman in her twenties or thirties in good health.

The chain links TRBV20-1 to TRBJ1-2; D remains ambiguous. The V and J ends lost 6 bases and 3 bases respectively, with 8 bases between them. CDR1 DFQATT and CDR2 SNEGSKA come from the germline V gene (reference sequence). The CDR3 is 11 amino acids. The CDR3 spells CSASNDYGYTF. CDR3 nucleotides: TGCAGTGCGTCTAACGACTATGGCTACACCTTC.

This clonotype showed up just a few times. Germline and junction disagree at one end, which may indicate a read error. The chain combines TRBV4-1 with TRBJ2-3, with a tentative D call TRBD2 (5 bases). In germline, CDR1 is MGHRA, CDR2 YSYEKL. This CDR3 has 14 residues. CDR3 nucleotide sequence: TGCGCCAGCAGCCAAGACGGGGTGTTAGATGCGCAGTATTTT. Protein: CASSQDGVLDAQYF.

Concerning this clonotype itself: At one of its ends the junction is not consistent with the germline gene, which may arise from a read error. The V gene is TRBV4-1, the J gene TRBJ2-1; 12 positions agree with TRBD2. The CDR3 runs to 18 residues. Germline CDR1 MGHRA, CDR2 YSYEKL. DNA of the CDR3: TGCGCCAGCAGCCGACTTCACTCTAGCGGGGGGGGTTACAATGAGCGGTTCTTC. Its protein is CASSRLHSSGGGYNERFF.

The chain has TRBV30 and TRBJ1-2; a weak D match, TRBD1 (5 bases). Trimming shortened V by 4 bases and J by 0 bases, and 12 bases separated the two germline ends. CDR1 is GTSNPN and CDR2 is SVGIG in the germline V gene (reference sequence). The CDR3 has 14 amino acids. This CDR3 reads CAWISRGTNYGYTF. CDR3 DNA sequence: TGTGCCTGGATTAGCCGGGGGACTAACTATGGCTACACCTTC. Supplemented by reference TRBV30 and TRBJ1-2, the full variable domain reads SQTIHQWPATLVQPVGSPLSLECTVEGTSNPNLYWYRQAAGRGLQLLFYSVGIGQISSEVPQNLSASRPQDRQFILSSKKLLLSDSGFYLCAWISRGTNYGYTFGSGTRLTVV.

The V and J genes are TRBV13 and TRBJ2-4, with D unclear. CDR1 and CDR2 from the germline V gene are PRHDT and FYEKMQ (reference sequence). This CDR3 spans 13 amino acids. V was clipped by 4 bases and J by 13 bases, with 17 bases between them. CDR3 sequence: CASSSRLVLEQYF. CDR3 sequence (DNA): TGTGCCAGCAGCTCAAGACTGGTCTTAGAGCAGTACTTC.

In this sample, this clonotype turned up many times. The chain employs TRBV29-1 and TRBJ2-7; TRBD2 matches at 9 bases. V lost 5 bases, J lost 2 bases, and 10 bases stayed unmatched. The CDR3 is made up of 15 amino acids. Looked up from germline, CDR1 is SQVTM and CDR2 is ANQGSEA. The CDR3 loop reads CSVQSGGLRTYEQYF. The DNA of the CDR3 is TGCAGCGTTCAAAGCGGGGGGCTCCGTACCTACGAGCAGTACTTC.

CDR3 DNA: TGCAGTGCTAGAGTGCAGGGGGGATTCGCCGAAGCTTTCTTT. Translation: CSARVQGGFAEAFF. The chain uses TRBV20-1 and TRBJ1-1; TRBD1 matches at 7 bases. Trimming removed 1 base from V and 8 bases from J; junction bases left unmatched: 10. Germline loops: CDR1 DFQATT, CDR2 SNEGSKA (reference sequence). The CDR3 runs to 14 residues.

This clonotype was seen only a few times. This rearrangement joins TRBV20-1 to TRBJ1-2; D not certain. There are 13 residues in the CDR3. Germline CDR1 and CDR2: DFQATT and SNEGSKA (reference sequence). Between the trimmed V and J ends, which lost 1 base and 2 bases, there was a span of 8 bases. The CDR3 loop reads CSARVSRNYGYTF. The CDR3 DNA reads TGCAGTGCTAGAGTATCCAGGAACTATGGCTACACCTTC.

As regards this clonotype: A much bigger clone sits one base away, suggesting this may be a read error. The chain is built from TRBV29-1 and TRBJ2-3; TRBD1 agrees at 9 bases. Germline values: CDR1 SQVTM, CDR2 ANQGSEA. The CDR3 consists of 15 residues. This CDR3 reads CSVGPGDRATDTRYF. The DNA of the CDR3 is TGCAGCGTTGGGCCAGGGGACAGGGCCACAGATACGCGGTATTTT.

The CDR3 sequence: CASSLINTEAFF. In DNA form, the CDR3 reads TGTGCCAGCAGCCTTATTAACACTGAAGCTTTCTTT. The gene calls are TRBV3-1 and TRBJ1-1, with D unclear. CDR1 LGHDT and CDR2 YNNKEL come from the germline V gene (reference sequence). With 4 bases removed from V and 2 bases from J, the gap between germline ends came to 5 bases. The CDR3 sequence is 12 residues long.

The DNA for the CDR3 is TGTGCCAACCTCGAGACCCAGTACTTC. It encodes CANLETQYF. The genes are TRBV27 and TRBJ2-5; D gene unclear. The V and J ends lost 10 bases and 5 bases respectively, with 5 bases between them. Germline V CDR1 and CDR2: MNHEY, SMNVEV (reference sequence). The CDR3 consists of 9 residues.

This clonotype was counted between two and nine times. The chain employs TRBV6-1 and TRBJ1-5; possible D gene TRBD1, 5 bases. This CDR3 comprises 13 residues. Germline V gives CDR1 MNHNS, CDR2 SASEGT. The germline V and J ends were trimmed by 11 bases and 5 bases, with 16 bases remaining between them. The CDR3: CAGRGNLDQPQHF. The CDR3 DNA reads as TGTGCCGGCCGGGGGAATCTCGATCAGCCCCAGCATTTT.

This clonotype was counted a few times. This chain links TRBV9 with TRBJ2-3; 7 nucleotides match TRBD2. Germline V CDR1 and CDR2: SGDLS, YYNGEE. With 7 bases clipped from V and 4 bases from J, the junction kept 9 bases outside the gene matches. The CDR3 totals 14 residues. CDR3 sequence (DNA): TGTGCCAGCCATGCCGGGGGGTCCCCAGATACGCAGTATTTT. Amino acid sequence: CASHAGGSPDTQYF.

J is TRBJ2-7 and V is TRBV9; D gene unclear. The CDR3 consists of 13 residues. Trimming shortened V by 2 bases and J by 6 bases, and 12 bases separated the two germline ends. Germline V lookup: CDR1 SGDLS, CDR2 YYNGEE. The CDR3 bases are TGTGCCAGCAGCGTGGGCAGGTTGGGCGAGCAGTACTTC. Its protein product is CASSVGRLGEQYF.

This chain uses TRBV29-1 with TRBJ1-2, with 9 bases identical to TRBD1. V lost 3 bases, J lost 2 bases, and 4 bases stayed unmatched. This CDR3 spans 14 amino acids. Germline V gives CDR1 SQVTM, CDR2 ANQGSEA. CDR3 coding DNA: TGCAGCGTTGAGGGGACAGGGACCAACTATGGCTACACCTTC. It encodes CSVEGTGTNYGYTF.

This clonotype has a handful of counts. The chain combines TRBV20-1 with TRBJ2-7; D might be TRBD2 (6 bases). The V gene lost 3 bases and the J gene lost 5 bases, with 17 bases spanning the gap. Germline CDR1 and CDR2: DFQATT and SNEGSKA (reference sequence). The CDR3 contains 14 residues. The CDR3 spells CSARGLVTGDEQYF. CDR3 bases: TGCAGTGCTAGGGGACTTGTGACTGGGGACGAGCAGTACTTC.

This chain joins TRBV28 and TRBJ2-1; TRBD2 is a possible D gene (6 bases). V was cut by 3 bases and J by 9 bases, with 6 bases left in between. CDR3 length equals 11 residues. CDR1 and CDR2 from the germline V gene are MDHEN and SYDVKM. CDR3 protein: CASSLTSEQFF. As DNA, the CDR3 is TGTGCCAGCAGTTTGACTAGTGAGCAGTTCTTC.

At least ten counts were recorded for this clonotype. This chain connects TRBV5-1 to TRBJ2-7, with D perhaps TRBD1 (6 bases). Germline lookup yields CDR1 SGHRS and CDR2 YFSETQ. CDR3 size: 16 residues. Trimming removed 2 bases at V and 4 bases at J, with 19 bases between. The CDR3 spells CASSLGWPRGKYEQYF. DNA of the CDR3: TGCGCCAGCAGCTTAGGATGGCCAAGGGGGAAATACGAGCAGTACTTC.

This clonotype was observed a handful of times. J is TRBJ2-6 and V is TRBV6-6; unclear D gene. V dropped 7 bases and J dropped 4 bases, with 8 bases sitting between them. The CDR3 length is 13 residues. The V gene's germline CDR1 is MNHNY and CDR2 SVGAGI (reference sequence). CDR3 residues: CASTETGANVLTF. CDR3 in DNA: TGTGCCAGCACTGAGACCGGGGCCAACGTCCTGACTTTC.

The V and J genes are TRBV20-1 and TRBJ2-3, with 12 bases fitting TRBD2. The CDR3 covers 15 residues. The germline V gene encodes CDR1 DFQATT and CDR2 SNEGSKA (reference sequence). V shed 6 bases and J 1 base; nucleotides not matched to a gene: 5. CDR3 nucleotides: TGCAGTGCGGCTAGCGGGGGGGCCGGCACAGATACGCAGTATTTT. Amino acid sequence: CSAASGGAGTDTQYF.

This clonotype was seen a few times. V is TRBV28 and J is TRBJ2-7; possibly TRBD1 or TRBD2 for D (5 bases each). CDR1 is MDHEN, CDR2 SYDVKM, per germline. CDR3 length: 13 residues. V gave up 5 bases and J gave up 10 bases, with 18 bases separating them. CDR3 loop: CASSTPGLQIQYF. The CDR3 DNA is TGTGCCAGCAGTACCCCGGGGCTGCAAATTCAGTACTTC.

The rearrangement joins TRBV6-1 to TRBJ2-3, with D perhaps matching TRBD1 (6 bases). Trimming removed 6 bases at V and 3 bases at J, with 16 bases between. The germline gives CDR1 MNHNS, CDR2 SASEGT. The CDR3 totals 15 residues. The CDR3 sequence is CASRGRGGLTDTQYF. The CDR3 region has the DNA TGTGCCAGCAGGGGACGAGGGGGTCTGACAGATACGCAGTATTTT.

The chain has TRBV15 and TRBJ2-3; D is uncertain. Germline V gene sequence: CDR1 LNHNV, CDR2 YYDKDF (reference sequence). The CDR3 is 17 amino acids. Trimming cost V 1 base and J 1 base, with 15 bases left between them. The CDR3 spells CATSRVRQSTRTDTQYF. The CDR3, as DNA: TGTGCCACCAGCAGAGTTAGACAAAGCACCCGCACAGATACGCAGTATTTT.